One and the same sample provided the 32 T cell receptor beta chains below, sequenced in a study of T cell repertoires in cytomegalovirus infection. One entry per CDR3 protein results from TCRdb running MiXCR on the reads. Among 350,000 to 400,000 distinct CDR3 sequences listed, around a third were seen once. No antigen has been assigned to these receptors. This material consisted of cultured PBMCs, taken from culture after CMV antigen stimulation. The receptors come from a human donor in good health (CMV status not recorded). Some clones in this sample may be carry-over from other donors' samples.

This clonotype was seen a handful of times. The chain recombines TRBV27 with TRBJ2-7, with D possibly matching TRBD2 (6 bases). CDR1 and CDR2 (germline): MNHEY, SMNVEV (reference sequence). The CDR3 is made up of 11 amino acids. The V end lost 6 bases, the J end lost 10 bases, and 13 bases lay between the germline ends. CDR3 loop: CASSRDLIQYF. The DNA of the CDR3 is TGTGCCAGCAGCCGGGACTTGATTCAGTACTTC.

This clonotype occurred a few times. The gene calls are TRBV7-2 and TRBJ2-7, with D unclear. V lost 7 bases and J 1 base, leaving 14 bases between the germline ends. This CDR3 has 14 residues. CDR1 is SGHTA, CDR2 FQGNSA, per germline. The CDR3 DNA follows: TGTGCCAGCACGATGAGTCGACAATCCTACGAGCAGTACTTC. It yields the protein CASTMSRQSYEQYF.

This clonotype was observed a few times. The chain carries TRBV7-2 and TRBJ1-4; maybe TRBD1 (5 bases). The CDR3 is 17 amino acids. Deletions cut 2 bases from V and 7 bases from J, with 20 bases between. Germline V gene data show CDR1 as SGHTA and CDR2 as FQGNSA. CDR3 residues: CASSLSRRGGGLEKLFF. CDR3 nucleotides: TGTGCCAGCAGCTTATCCCGTCGGGGGGGGGGACTTGAAAAACTGTTTTTT. Supplemented by reference TRBV7-2 and TRBJ1-4, the full variable domain reads GAGVSQSPSNKVTEKGKDVELRCDPISGHTALYWYRQSLGQGLEFLIYFQGNSAPDKSGLPSDRFSAERTGGSVSTLTIQRTQQEDSAVYLCASSLSRRGGGLEKLFFGSGTQLSVL.

At least ten counts were recorded for this clonotype. The chain is built from TRBV7-2 and TRBJ2-7; D remains ambiguous. The CDR3 loop spans 15 amino acids. CDR1 is SGHTA, CDR2 FQGNSA, per germline. V lost 1 base to trimming and J lost 2 bases, with 12 bases between them. CDR3 residues: CASSLDGYPPYEQYF. The CDR3 nucleotides read TGTGCCAGCAGCTTAGATGGCTATCCCCCCTACGAGCAGTACTTC.

The chain links TRBV27 to TRBJ2-2; a possible D gene is TRBD1 (6 bases). CDR1 MNHEY and CDR2 SMNVEV come from the germline V gene (reference sequence). The CDR3 has 15 amino acids. Trimming removed 8 bases at V and 3 bases at J, with 16 bases between. CDR3 loop: CASPSQGTDTGELFF. The DNA of the CDR3 is TGTGCCAGCCCAAGTCAGGGGACGGACACCGGGGAGCTGTTTTTT.

The V call is TRBV14, the J call TRBJ2-1, with D maybe TRBD2 (5 bases). Trimming left V 1 base short and J 4 bases short, with 14 bases between. Looked up from germline, CDR1 is SGHDN and CDR2 is FVKESK. This CDR3 has 16 residues. CDR3 loop: CASSQVGLALYNEQFF. The CDR3 DNA sequence: TGTGCCAGCAGCCAAGTTGGTCTAGCCCTGTACAATGAGCAGTTCTTC.

This chain uses TRBV2 with TRBJ2-3; 7 bases match TRBD1. The germline V gene encodes CDR1 SNHLY and CDR2 FYNNEI. The CDR3 runs 13 residues. J gave up 4 bases and V 4 bases, and 2 bases lay outside the gene matches. The DNA for the CDR3 is TGTGCCAGCAGTGGACAGGGCCCAGATACGCAGTATTTT. This translates into CASSGQGPDTQYF.

The rearrangement links TRBV19 to TRBJ2-1; 8 nucleotides align to TRBD2. Losses at the gene ends were 7 bases for V and 3 bases for J; bases not matched to a gene: 14. The germline V gene has CDR1 LNHDA and CDR2 SQIVND (reference sequence). CDR3 length: 17 residues. The CDR3 nucleotides read TGTGCCAGTACCTCTCGAGGGCTAGCGGGCTACTACAATGAGCAGTTCTTC. Protein product: CASTSRGLAGYYNEQFF.

This clonotype was detected only a few times. J is TRBJ1-1 and V is TRBV29-1, with 9 nucleotides matching TRBD1. V lost 5 bases and J lost 11; bases outside the gene matches: 9. This CDR3 region has 12 residues. The V gene's germline CDR1 is SQVTM and CDR2 ANQGSEA. The CDR3 DNA is TGCAGCGTTCTCCCGGGACAGGGACAGGCTTTCTTT. Amino acids: CSVLPGQGQAFF.

This clonotype was detected only a few times. The rearrangement joins TRBV6-2 or TRBV6-3 to TRBJ2-1; D perhaps matches TRBD1 (6 bases). The germline gives CDR1 MNHEY, CDR2 SVGEGT. Trimming left V 8 bases short and J 4 bases short, with 15 bases between. This CDR3 is 14 amino acids long. CDR3 coding DNA: TGTGCCAGCGTTCGGGACATAACTTACAATGAGCAGTTCTTC. Amino acids: CASVRDITYNEQFF.

At least ten counts were recorded for this clonotype. The chain uses TRBV7-2 and TRBJ2-1, with D possibly being TRBD2 (5 bases). Germline V gene sequence: CDR1 SGHTA, CDR2 FQGNSA. V was shortened by 5 bases and J by 6 bases, with 20 bases between the two germline ends. This CDR3 region has 16 residues. CDR3 sequence (DNA): TGTGCCAGCAGCCCTAGCCTCCCCTTGGCCCTCAATGAGCAGTTCTTC. This sequence encodes CASSPSLPLALNEQFF.

This CDR3 reads CASSLGGVSDQDTQYF. The CDR3 DNA is TGTGCCAGCAGCTTGGGGGGTGTCTCAGACCAAGATACGCAGTATTTT. The rearrangement links TRBV5-6 to TRBJ2-3; no clear D. The CDR3 covers 16 residues. Germline CDR1 is SGHDT and CDR2 is YYEEEE. The V gene lost 0 bases and the J gene lost 5 bases, with 16 bases spanning the gap.

The CDR3 DNA is TGTGCCAGCAGCTCCAGAGGGCAGGGAAACACCATATATTTT. Translation gives CASSSRGQGNTIYF. This sequence joins TRBV5-4 and TRBJ1-3; no clear D gene. The CDR3 is 14 amino acids. Trimming pared 3 bases from V and 4 bases from J, leaving 11 bases between. The V gene's germline CDR1 is SGHNT and CDR2 YYREEE (reference sequence).

This clonotype was found a few times. This chain links TRBV27 with TRBJ1-1; D unresolved. The V and J ends lost 0 bases and 0 bases respectively, with 8 bases between them. Per germline, CDR1 MNHEY and CDR2 SMNVEV (reference sequence). CDR3 length: 15 residues. The CDR3: CASSLSGIMNTEAFF. In nucleotides, the CDR3 is TGTGCCAGCAGTTTATCGGGAATCATGAACACTGAAGCTTTCTTT.

This chain links TRBV9 with TRBJ2-7; 8 nucleotides align to TRBD1. The J segment lost 3 bases and the V segment lost 0 bases, leaving 11 bases of the junction unmatched. Germline V gives CDR1 SGDLS, CDR2 YYNGEE. The CDR3 is made up of 17 amino acids. The CDR3, as DNA: TGTGCCAGCAGCGTAGCGGGACAGGTGGAGGGGGGCTACGAGCAGTACTTC. Its protein is CASSVAGQVEGGYEQYF.

This clonotype has more than one count but fewer than ten. The chain joins TRBV6-5 to TRBJ2-2, with unresolved D. V was shortened by 0 bases and J by 5 bases, with 7 bases between the two germline ends. The CDR3 contains 14 residues. Germline CDR1 and CDR2: MNHEY and SVGAGI. The CDR3 DNA reads TGTGCCAGCAGTTACTCACCGGCGACCGGGGAGCTGTTTTTT. Translation gives CASSYSPATGELFF.

The V and J genes are TRBV28 and TRBJ1-6, with no clear D. The CDR3 covers 14 residues. The ends were cut back, 6 bases at V and 5 bases at J, with 11 bases in the middle. Germline CDR1 and CDR2: MDHEN and SYDVKM. CDR3 loop: CASRPVPDNSPLHF. As DNA, the CDR3 is TGTGCCAGCAGGCCGGTCCCCGATAATTCACCCCTCCACTTT.

The rearrangement uses TRBV19 and TRBJ2-7; 10 nucleotides agree with TRBD1. The CDR3 spans 15 residues. CDR1 LNHDA and CDR2 SQIVND come from the germline V gene (reference sequence). Trimming cost V 6 bases and J 3 bases; bases outside gene matches: 8. The CDR3 nucleotides are TGTGCCAGTAGCCTCGTAGGGACAGGGGACTACGAGCAGTACTTC. This gives the protein CASSLVGTGDYEQYF.

The rearrangement links TRBV10-3 to TRBJ2-1; D unresolved. Per the germline V gene, CDR1 is ENHRY and CDR2 is SYGVKD. The CDR3 has 13 residues. V was shortened by 3 bases and J by 3 bases, with 6 bases between the two germline ends. As DNA, the CDR3 is TGTGCCATCAGTGATGGTGGCTACAATGAGCAGTTCTTC. It yields the protein CAISDGGYNEQFF.

This clonotype appeared a few times. The V call is TRBV4-1, the J call TRBJ1-2; D may be TRBD1 (6 bases). This CDR3 comprises 15 residues. CDR1 and CDR2 (germline): MGHRA, YSYEKL. The V and J ends lost 1 base and 2 bases respectively, with 11 bases between them. The CDR3 DNA reads as TGCGCCAGCAGCCAAGTGCGGGGGCCGAACTATGGCTACACCTTC. Its translation is CASSQVRGPNYGYTF.

The table lists this clonotype with a few counts. This chain joins TRBV7-2 and TRBJ2-2, with 9 bases lining up with TRBD2. The CDR3 runs to 16 residues. Germline V CDR1 and CDR2: SGHTA, FQGNSA. V was clipped by 2 bases and J by 1 base; unmatched bases: 2. CDR3: CASSLRLAVNTGELFF. Written as DNA, the CDR3 is TGTGCCAGCAGCTTACGACTAGCGGTGAACACCGGGGAGCTGTTTTTT.

The chain is built from TRBV28 and TRBJ2-1; D is uncertain. The V end lost 5 bases, the J end lost 2 bases, and 13 bases lay between the germline ends. There are 15 residues in the CDR3. From germline, CDR1 is MDHEN and CDR2 SYDVKM. Here the CDR3 reads CASSARNPPYNEQFF. The CDR3 nucleotides read TGTGCCAGCAGTGCCCGCAACCCCCCCTACAATGAGCAGTTCTTC.

The chain recombines TRBV12-3 or TRBV12-4 with TRBJ1-5; D is uncertain. Between the trimmed V and J ends, which lost 5 bases and 5 bases, there was a span of 10 bases. The CDR3 is 13 amino acids. This chain's CDR3 is CASSPSPDQPQHF. The CDR3 DNA is TGTGCCAGCAGTCCCTCTCCGGATCAGCCCCAGCATTTT.

This chain connects TRBV7-8 to TRBJ1-2; D is unresolved. Germline V gene lookup returns CDR1 SGHVS and CDR2 FQNEAQ. Trimming cost V 4 bases and J 8 bases, with 17 bases left between them. The CDR3 totals 14 residues. The CDR3 spells CASSSNPAGLGYTF. The CDR3 bases are TGTGCCAGCAGCTCCAACCCGGCCGGGTTAGGCTACACCTTC.

This clonotype was counted between two and nine times. V gene TRBV7-8 combines with J gene TRBJ2-1; 9 nucleotides agree with TRBD1. The J segment lost 7 bases and the V segment lost 4 bases, leaving 11 bases of the junction unmatched. Germline loops: CDR1 SGHVS, CDR2 FQNEAQ. The CDR3 has 16 amino acids. The CDR3, as DNA: TGTGCCAGCAGCTCTAAGAGGGACAGGGATTTGAATGAGCAGTTCTTC. Protein sequence: CASSSKRDRDLNEQFF.

This clonotype was counted many times. This chain links TRBV7-3 with TRBJ2-1; 9 nucleotides line up with TRBD2. Germline-derived CDR1 and CDR2 are SGHTA and FQGTGA. CDR3 size: 13 residues. The trim removed 6 bases at V and 8 bases at J, leaving 5 bases unmatched. DNA for the CDR3: TGTGCCAGCAGACCCGCGGGAGGGGATGAGCAGTTCTTC. Translation: CASRPAGGDEQFF.

The chain joins TRBV6-1 to TRBJ2-7; D possibly corresponds to TRBD2 (5 bases). The CDR3 runs 15 residues. The V and J ends lost 2 bases and 0 bases respectively, with 11 bases between them. The germline CDR1 and CDR2 sequences are MNHNS and SASEGT. CDR3 residues: CASSEKVASSYEQYV. The DNA of the CDR3 is TGTGCCAGCAGTGAAAAGGTAGCGAGCTCCTACGAGCAGTACGTC.

This clonotype was observed a few times. This CDR3 reads CASSFDTHYGYTF. The CDR3 DNA reads as TGTGCCAGCAGCTTCGACACCCACTATGGCTACACCTTC. This chain uses TRBV5-6 with TRBJ1-2; D gene uncertain. The germline gives CDR1 SGHDT, CDR2 YYEEEE. This CDR3 is 13 amino acids long. V was shortened by 2 bases and J by 3 bases, with 8 bases between the two germline ends.

This chain joins TRBV28 and TRBJ2-5; D might be TRBD1 or TRBD2, each matching 6 bases. Germline V gene lookup returns CDR1 MDHEN and CDR2 SYDVKM. There are 15 residues in the CDR3. The V gene lost 6 bases and the J gene lost 0 bases, with 14 bases spanning the gap. CDR3: CASSRGGWYQETQYF. In DNA form, the CDR3 reads TGTGCCAGCAGCCGAGGGGGGTGGTACCAAGAGACCCAGTACTTC.

The genes are TRBV7-9 and TRBJ1-4, with unresolved D. Germline CDR1 SEHNR, CDR2 FQNEAQ (reference sequence). This CDR3 has 15 amino acids. Trimming cost V 5 bases and J 8 bases, with 18 bases left between them. The CDR3 sequence is CASSPGPQLVEKLFF. The CDR3 DNA reads as TGTGCCAGCAGCCCCGGACCTCAATTGGTGGAAAAACTGTTTTTT. Drawing the rest from reference TRBV7-9 and TRBJ1-4, the complete variable domain is DTGVSQNPRHKITKRGQNVTFRCDPISEHNRLYWYRQTLGQGPEFLTYFQNEAQLEKSRLLSDRFSAERPKGSFSTLEIQRTEQGDSAMYLCASSPGPQLVEKLFFGSGTQLSVL.

The J gene is TRBJ1-3, the V gene TRBV6-5; weak D call: TRBD1 (6 bases). Germline lookup yields CDR1 MNHEY and CDR2 SVGAGI. V was shortened by 0 bases and J by 1 base, with 19 bases between the two germline ends. This CDR3 has 19 residues. CDR3 sequence reads: CASSYSRTDGGPSGNTIYF. The CDR3 DNA reads TGTGCCAGCAGTTACTCTAGAACAGACGGGGGGCCATCTGGAAACACCATATATTTT.

The rearrangement joins TRBV10-3 to TRBJ2-3, with D hard to call. Trimming removed 4 bases from V and 6 bases from J, with 11 bases in between. In germline, CDR1 is ENHRY, CDR2 SYGVKD. This CDR3 is 13 amino acids long. In DNA, the CDR3 is TGTGCCATCAGTGGAGCGACACTGGATACGCAGTATTTT. Its protein is CAISGATLDTQYF.